The 2 T cell receptor beta chains presented below share a single source sample, sequenced in a study of T cells after yellow fever vaccination. Using its own MiXCR run on the 5' RACE reads, TCRdb lists one record per CDR3 protein. The repertoire includes a few hundred thousand distinct CDR3 sequences, around 6.8% of them detected once, and 15% to 20% sits in the top ten. The sequences come from PBMCs, collected more than 40 days after the first yellow fever vaccination. The receptors originated from a man aged 18 to 35 who received the YFV17D yellow fever vaccine.

This chain connects TRBV27 to TRBJ2-1; D unclear. From germline, CDR1 is MNHEY and CDR2 SMNVEV (reference sequence). Between the trimmed V and J ends, which lost 3 bases and 7 bases, there was a span of 7 bases. There are 12 residues in the CDR3. The CDR3 sequence: CASSFWGNEQFF. The DNA for the CDR3 is TGTGCCAGCAGTTTCTGGGGAAATGAGCAGTTCTTC.

The chain carries TRBV6-5 and TRBJ1-1; no firm D call. The germline CDR1 and CDR2 sequences are MNHEY and SVGAGI. The CDR3 is 11 residues long. V lost 5 bases to trimming and J lost 3 bases, with 4 bases between them. The CDR3 region is CASSRHTEAFF. The CDR3 DNA is TGTGCCAGCAGTAGACACACTGAAGCTTTCTTT.